The source of this T cell receptor (beta chain) is a study of shared clonotypes between healthy human individuals. Study-level points and caveats: A reduction in generation probabilities was seen for non-shared clonotypes relative to those shared by all four donors. Several donors held about 4.5% of naive CD4 clonotypes in common.

Worth noting for this clone: What it binds is not known. An end of the junction does not agree with germline; a read error may underlie this.

CDR3 length equals 12 residues. The germline gives CDR1 SEHNR, CDR2 FQNEAQ (reference sequence). Naive CD8 cells comprised CD45RO-negative, CCR7-positively selected cells, excluding terminally differentiated effector memory CD45RA+ cells. The table came from immunoSEQ multiplex PCR; TCRdb's copy has only in-frame clones and leaves some out. The data show about 2.1 million clones, with just under 95% seen just once and approximately 1.6% held by the top ten. This clonotype was obtained from a man between 18 and 35 years old in good health. Some clones in this sample may be carry-over from other donors' samples. This chain uses TRBV7-9 with TRBJ2-7; TRBD2 is a possible D gene (6 bases). Material for sequencing was naive CD8+ T cells from PBMCs. The CDR3 reads CASSPRDRDWNF. Written as DNA, the CDR3 is TGTGCCAGCAGCCCAAGGGACCGGGACTGGAACTTC.